This TCR beta chain was identified during a study of preoperative IRX-2 immunotherapy in early breast cancer. Libraries were prepared by immunoSEQ multiplex PCR; TCRdb keeps only in-frame clonotypes and omits some of them. Altogether under 30,000 clones are present, 70% to 90% being singletons, with the ten largest covering roughly 30%. Regarding treatment: preoperative locoregional IRX-2 cytokine immunotherapy. This phase Ib study tested locoregional IRX-2 cytokine immunotherapy given before surgery. This clonotype originated in a human donor with breast cancer. This sample comprised tumor tissue, obtained after IRX-2 immunotherapy.

Written as DNA, the CDR3 is TGTGCCAGCAGCTTATTTTTGACCGGGGGGCGGGTCGATCAAGAGACCCAGTACTTC. Encoded protein: CASSLFLTGGRVDQETQYF. The rearrangement links TRBV7-6 to TRBJ2-5; TRBD2 might be the D (7 bases). The CDR3 length is 19 residues. V was cut by 2 bases and J by 2 bases, with 24 bases left in between. CDR1 SGHVS and CDR2 FNYEAQ come from the germline V gene.